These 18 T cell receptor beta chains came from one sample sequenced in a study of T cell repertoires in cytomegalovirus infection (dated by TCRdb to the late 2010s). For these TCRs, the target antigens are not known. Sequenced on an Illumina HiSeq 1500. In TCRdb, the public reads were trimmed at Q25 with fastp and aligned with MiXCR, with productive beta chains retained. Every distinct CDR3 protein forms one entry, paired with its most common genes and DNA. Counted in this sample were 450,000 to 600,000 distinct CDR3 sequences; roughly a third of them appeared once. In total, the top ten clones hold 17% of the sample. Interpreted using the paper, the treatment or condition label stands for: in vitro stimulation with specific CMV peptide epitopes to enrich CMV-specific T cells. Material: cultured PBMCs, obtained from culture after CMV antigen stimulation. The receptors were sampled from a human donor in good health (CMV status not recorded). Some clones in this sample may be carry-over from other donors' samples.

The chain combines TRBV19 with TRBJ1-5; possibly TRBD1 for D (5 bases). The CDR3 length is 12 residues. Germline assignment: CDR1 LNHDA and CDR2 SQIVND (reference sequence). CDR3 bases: TGTGCGAGACAGTCGAGCAATCAGCCCCAGCATTTT. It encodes CARQSSNQPQHF.

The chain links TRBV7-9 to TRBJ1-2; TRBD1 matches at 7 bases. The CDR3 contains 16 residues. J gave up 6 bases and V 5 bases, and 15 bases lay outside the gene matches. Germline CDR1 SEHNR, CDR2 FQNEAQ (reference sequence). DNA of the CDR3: TGTGCCAGCAGCCGACAGGGTCGTCATGTGGTCGATGGCTACACCTTC. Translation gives CASSRQGRHVVDGYTF. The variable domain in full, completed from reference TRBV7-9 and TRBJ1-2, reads DTGVSQNPRHKITKRGQNVTFRCDPISEHNRLYWYRQTLGQGPEFLTYFQNEAQLEKSRLLSDRFSAERPKGSFSTLEIQRTEQGDSAMYLCASSRQGRHVVDGYTFGSGTRLTVV.

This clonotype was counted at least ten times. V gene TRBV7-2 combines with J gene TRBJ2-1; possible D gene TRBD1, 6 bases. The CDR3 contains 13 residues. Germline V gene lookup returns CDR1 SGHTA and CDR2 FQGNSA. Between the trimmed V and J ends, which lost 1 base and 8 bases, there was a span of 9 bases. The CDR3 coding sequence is TGTGCCAGCAGCTTAGACAGGGTTGATGAGCAGTTCTTC. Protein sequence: CASSLDRVDEQFF.

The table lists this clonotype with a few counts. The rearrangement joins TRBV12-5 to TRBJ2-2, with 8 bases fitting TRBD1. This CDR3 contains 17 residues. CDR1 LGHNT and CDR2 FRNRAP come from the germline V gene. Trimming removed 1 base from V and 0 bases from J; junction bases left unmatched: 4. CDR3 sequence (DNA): TGTGCTAGTGGTTTGGCCGCAGGGGGCACGAACACCGGGGAGCTGTTTTTT. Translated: CASGLAAGGTNTGELFF.

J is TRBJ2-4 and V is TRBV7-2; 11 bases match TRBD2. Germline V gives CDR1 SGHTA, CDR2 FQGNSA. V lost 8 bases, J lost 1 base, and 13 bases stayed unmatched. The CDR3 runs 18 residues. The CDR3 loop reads CASARRLAGSSAKNIQYF. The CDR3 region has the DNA TGTGCCAGCGCTCGGAGACTAGCGGGATCTTCCGCCAAAAACATTCAGTACTTC.

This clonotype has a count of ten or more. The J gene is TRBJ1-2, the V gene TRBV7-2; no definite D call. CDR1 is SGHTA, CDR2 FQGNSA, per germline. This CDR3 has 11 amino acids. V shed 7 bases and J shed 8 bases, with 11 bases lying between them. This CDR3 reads CASTSSSGYTF. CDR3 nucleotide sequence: TGTGCCAGCACGAGTTCCAGCGGCTACACCTTC.

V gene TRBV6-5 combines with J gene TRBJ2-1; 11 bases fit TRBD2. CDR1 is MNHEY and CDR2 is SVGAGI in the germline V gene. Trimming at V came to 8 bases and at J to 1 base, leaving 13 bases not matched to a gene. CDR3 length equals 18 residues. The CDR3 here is CASRKIAGGLSSYNEQFF. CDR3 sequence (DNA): TGTGCCAGCCGGAAGATAGCGGGAGGGCTTAGTTCCTACAATGAGCAGTTCTTC.

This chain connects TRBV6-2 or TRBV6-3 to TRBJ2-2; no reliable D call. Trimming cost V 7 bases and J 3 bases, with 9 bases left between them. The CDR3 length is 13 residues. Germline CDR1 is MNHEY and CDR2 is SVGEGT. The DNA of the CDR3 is TGTGCCAGCACCCTAGATTACACCGGGGAGCTGTTTTTT. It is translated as CASTLDYTGELFF.

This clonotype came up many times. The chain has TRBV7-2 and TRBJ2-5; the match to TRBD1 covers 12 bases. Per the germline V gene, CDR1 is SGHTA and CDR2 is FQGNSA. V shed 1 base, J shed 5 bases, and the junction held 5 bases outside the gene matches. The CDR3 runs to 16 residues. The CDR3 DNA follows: TGTGCCAGCAGCTTAGGGGGACAGGGGGCGTTTGAGACCCAGTACTTC. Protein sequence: CASSLGGQGAFETQYF.

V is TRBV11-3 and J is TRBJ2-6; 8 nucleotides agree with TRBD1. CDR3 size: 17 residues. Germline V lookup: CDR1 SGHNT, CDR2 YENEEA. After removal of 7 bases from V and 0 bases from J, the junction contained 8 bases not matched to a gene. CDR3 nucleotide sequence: TGTGCCAGCAAAGGACAGGGAACCGGCTCTGGGGCCAACGTCCTGACTTTC. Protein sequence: CASKGQGTGSGANVLTF.

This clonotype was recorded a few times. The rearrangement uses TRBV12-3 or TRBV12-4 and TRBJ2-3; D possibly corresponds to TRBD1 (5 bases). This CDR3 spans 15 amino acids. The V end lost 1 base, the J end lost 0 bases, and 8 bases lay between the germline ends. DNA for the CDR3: TGTGCCAGCAGTTTAGTCGACAGTAGCACAGATACGCAGTATTTT. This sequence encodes CASSLVDSSTDTQYF.

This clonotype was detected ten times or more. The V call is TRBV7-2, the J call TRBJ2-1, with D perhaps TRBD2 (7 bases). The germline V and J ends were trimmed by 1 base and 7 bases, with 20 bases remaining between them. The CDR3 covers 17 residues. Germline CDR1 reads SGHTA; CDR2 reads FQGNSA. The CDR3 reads CASSLVSGGLRWNEQFF. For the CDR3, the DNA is TGTGCCAGCAGCTTAGTGTCGGGGGGCCTTAGGTGGAATGAGCAGTTCTTC.

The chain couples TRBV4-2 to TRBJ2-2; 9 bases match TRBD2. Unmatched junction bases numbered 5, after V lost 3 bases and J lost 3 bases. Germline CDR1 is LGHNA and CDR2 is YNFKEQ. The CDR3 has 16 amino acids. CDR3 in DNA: TGTGCCAGCAGCCACCCAATAGCGGGGGACACCGGGGAGCTGTTTTTT. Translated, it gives CASSHPIAGDTGELFF.

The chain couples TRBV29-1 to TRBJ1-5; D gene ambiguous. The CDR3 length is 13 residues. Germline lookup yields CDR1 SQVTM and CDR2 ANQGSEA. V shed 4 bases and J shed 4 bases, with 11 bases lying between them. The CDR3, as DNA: TGCAGCGTTGGTTCTGGAGGGAATCAGCCCCAGCATTTT. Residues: CSVGSGGNQPQHF.

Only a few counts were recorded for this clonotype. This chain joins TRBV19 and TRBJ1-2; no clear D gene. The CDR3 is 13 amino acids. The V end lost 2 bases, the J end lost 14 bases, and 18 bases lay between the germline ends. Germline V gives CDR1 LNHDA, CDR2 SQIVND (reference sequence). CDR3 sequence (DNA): TGTGCCAGTAGTATACGCATTAAGGACGCAAGTACCTTC. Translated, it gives CASSIRIKDASTF. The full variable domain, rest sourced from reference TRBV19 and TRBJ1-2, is DGGITQSPKYLFRKEGQNVTLSCEQNLNHDAMYWYRQDPGQGLRLIYYSQIVNDFQKGDIAEGYSVSREKKESFPLTVTSAQKNPTAFYLCASSIRIKDASTFGSGTRLTVV.

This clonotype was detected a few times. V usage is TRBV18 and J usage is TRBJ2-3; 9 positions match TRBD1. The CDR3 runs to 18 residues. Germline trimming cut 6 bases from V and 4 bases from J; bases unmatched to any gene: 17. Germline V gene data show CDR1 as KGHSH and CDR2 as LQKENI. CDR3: CASSPGTGIRRGSDTQYF. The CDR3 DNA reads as TGTGCCAGCTCGCCCGGGACAGGGATCCGGCGGGGATCAGATACGCAGTATTTT. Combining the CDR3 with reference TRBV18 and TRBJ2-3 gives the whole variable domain NAGVMQNPRHLVRRRGQEARLRCSPMKGHSHVYWYRQLPEEGLKFMVYLQKENIIDESGMPKERFSAEFPKEGPSILRIQQVVRGDSAAYFCASSPGTGIRRGSDTQYFGPGTRLTVL.

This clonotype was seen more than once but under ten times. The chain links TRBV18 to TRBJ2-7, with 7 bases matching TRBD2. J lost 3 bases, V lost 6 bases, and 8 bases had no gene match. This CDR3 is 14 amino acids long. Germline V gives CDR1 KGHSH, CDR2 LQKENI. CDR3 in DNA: TGTGCCAGCTCCGGGGTGGGCGGGAGCTACGAGCAGTACGTC. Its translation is CASSGVGGSYEQYV.

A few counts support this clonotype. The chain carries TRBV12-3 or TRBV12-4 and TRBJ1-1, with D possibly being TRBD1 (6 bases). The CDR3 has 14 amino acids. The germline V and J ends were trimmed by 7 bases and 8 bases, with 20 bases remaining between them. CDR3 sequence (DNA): TGTGCCAGCACCATTTTCGGGGGCTCCTCGGAAGCTTTCTTT. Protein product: CASTIFGGSSEAFF.